This entry describes one TCR beta chain. No antigen is known for it. No base quality values were provided; no much bigger clone lies one nucleotide off. The collaborating institutions used their own protocols to collect whole blood in K2EDTA tubes. For TCRbeta analysis, collaborator samples were shipped as frozen whole blood, as isolated PBMCs, or as DNA extracted from either sample type. This entry is derived from a study of blood T cell repertoires in COVID-19 (dated by TCRdb to 2020 to 2022). Background for the entire study: Samples from collaborators originated in the United States, Italy and Spain and spanned both the acute and convalescent phases of COVID-19. The repertoires were made available in a free public database intended to serve as a resource for research on the immune response to SARS-CoV-2. Where HLA class I and class II types were available, the types were taken from metadata supplied by the sample provider, not from assay-based typing. The samples were drawn from the first 160 participants of the ongoing ImmuneRACE study and from about 1,200 subjects provided by 6 global collaborators. The material from the prospective study consisted of cDNA or gDNA derived from T cells, B-cell-depleted T cells, or PBMCs. Subjects who had been exposed to COVID-19, were actively infected with it, or had recovered from it provided the deeply sampled blood TCRbeta repertoires that made up the dataset. The sample metadata nearly always contained a de-identified subject ID, COVID-19 status, age in years and sex.

Broader findings and caveats from the paper: How much clinical and demographic metadata was included differed by source and by participant, and the metadata was provided uncurated.

The V and J ends are trimmed by 3 bases and 4 bases, leaving 15 bases between them. CDR3 length: 15 amino acids, cysteine to phenylalanine. CDR3 DNA only is kept here, 45 bases in frame from base 1. According to the germline V gene (reference sequence), CDR1 reads GTSNPN and CDR2 reads SVGIG. TCRbeta CDR3 regions were amplified from genomic DNA by means of the immunoSEQ Assay, a bias-controlled multiplex PCR. The authors' pipeline ran thus. The number of nucleated cells in each sample was estimated by amplification of reference gene primers within the assay. To quantify the absolute abundance of each unique TCRbeta CDR3 rearrangement, sequence reads were collapsed and filtered. Productive Simpson clonality was computed per sample as the square root of Simpson's diversity index over productive rearrangements. TCRdb mirrors the immuneACCESS table, restricted to in-frame sequences. Some clones are absent from its copies; in checked studies, under half trace to an unresolved V gene, and the reason for the others is unknown. D and trimming were read from the DNA, whereas the V and J calls and clone size are those reported in that table. Counted in this sample were about 87,000 clones; approximately 71% of them appeared once. Clones ranked in the top ten supply 3.5% to 4.5% of the sample.

The chain is assembled from TRBV30 and TRBJ2-2; matching of 7 bases hints at TRBD1 as the D gene. The receptor was isolated from a woman between 50 and 59 years old with acute or convalescent COVID-19. The material sequenced was peripheral blood. Here is the DNA: TGTGCCTGGAGGGGGGCAGGGGGGAGCACCGGGGAGCTGTTTTTT. The resulting protein is CAWRGAGGSTGELFF.